This TCR beta chain was sequenced during a study of blood T cell repertoires in COVID-19. Across the study: Nucleic acid was either cDNA or gDNA, and it came from T cells, B-cell-depleted T cells, or PBMCs.

Trimming pared 3 bases from V and 8 bases from J, leaving 13 bases between. The CDR3 length is 13 residues. Germline-derived CDR1 and CDR2 are MDHEN and SYDVKM. Only a few counts were recorded for this clone. In the original workflow: Cell counts per sample came from amplifying reference gene primers. TCRdb's table, derived via immunoSEQ multiplex PCR, lists solely in-frame clones and lacks some. V and J calls and clone size follow that table, whereas D and trimming were derived from the DNA. Of almost 20,000 clones detected, around 74% appear once; the ten largest clones hold 56%. The receptor comes from a man older than 75 with acute or convalescent COVID-19. The sample comprised peripheral blood. This chain links TRBV28 with TRBJ1-1, with D maybe TRBD1 (6 bases). Here the CDR3 reads CASSFRGPLEAFF. The CDR3 DNA sequence: TGTGCCAGCAGTTTCAGGGGCCCCCTCGAAGCTTTCTTT.